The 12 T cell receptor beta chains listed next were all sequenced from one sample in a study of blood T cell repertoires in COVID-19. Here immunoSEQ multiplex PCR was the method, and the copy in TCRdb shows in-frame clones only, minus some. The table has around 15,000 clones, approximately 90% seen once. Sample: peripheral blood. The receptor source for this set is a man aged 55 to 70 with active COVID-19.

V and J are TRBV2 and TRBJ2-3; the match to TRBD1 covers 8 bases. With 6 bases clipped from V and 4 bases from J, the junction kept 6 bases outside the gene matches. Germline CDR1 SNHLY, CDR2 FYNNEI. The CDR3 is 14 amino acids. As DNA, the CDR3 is TGTGCCAGCAGAATTCCAGGGGGCGCAGATACGCAGTATTTT. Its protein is CASRIPGGADTQYF.

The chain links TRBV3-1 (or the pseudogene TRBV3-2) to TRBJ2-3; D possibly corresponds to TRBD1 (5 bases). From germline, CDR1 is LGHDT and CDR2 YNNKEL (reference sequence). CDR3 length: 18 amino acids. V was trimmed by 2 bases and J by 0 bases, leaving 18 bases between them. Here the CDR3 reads CASSQLPGARGSTDTQYF. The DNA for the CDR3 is TGTGCCAGCAGCCAATTACCGGGTGCAAGGGGTAGCACAGATACGCAGTATTTT.

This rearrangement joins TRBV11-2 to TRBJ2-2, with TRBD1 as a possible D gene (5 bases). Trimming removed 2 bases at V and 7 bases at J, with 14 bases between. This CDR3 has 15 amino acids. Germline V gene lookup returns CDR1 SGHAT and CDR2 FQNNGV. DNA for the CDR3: TGTGCCAGCAGCTTAAGCAGGGATTTTAGCGGGGAGCTGTTTTTT. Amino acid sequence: CASSLSRDFSGELFF.

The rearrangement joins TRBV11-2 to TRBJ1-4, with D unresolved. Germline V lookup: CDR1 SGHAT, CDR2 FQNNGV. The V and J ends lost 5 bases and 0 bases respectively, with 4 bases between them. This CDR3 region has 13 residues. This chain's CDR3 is CASSPATNEKLFF. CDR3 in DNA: TGTGCCAGCAGCCCGGCAACTAATGAAAAACTGTTTTTT.

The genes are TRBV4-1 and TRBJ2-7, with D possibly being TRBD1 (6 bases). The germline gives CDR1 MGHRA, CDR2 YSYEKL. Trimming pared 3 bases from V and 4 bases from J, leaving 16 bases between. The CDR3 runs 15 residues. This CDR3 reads CASSHLTGFGYEQYF. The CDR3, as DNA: TGCGCCAGCAGCCATCTAACAGGGTTTGGGTACGAGCAGTACTTC.

CDR3 sequence (DNA): TGTGCCAGCAGCGGAGGACAGGGCCGAGAGACCCAGTACTTC. It encodes CASSGGQGRETQYF. The rearrangement links TRBV9 to TRBJ2-5; 8 nucleotides match TRBD1. The CDR3 totals 14 residues. Per the germline V gene, CDR1 is SGDLS and CDR2 is YYNGEE. The V gene end was trimmed by 3 bases and the J gene end by 4 bases; junction bases not matched to a gene: 5.

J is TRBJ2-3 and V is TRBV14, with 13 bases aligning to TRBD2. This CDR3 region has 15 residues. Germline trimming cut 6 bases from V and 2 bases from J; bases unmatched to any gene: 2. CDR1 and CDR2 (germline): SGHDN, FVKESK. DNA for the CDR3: TGTGCCAGCAGTGGACTAGCGGGGGTCACAGATACGCAGTATTTT. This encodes CASSGLAGVTDTQYF.

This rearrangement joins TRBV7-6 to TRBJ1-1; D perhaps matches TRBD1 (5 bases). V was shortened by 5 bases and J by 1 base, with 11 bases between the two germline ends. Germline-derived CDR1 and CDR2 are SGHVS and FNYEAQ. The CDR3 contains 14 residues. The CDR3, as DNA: TGTGCCAGCAGCCCGGGACTGAAGAACACTGAAGCTTTCTTT. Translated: CASSPGLKNTEAFF.

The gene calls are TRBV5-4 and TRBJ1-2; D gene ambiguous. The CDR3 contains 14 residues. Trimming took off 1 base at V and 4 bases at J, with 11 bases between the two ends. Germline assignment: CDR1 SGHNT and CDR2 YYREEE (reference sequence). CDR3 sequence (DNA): TGTGCCAGCAGCTTGTCAACAGTCGGCTATGGCTACACCTTC. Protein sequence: CASSLSTVGYGYTF.

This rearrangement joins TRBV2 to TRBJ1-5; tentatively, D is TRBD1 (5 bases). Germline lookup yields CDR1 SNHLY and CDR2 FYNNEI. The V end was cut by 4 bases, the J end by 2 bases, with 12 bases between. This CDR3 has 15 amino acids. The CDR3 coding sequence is TGTGCCAGCAGTGCGCAGGGAAGCCGCAATCAGCCCCAGCATTTT. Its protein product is CASSAQGSRNQPQHF.

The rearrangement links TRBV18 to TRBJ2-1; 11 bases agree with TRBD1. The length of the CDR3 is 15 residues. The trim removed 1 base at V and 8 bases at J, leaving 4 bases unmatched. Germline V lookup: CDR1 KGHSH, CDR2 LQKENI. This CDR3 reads CASSPLGQGADEQFF. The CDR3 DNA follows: TGTGCCAGCTCACCACTAGGACAGGGGGCCGATGAGCAGTTCTTC. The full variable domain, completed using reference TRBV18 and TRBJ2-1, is NAGVMQNPRHLVRRRGQEARLRCSPMKGHSHVYWYRQLPEEGLKFMVYLQKENIIDESGMPKERFSAEFPKEGPSILRIQQVVRGDSAAYFCASSPLGQGADEQFFGPGTRLTVL.

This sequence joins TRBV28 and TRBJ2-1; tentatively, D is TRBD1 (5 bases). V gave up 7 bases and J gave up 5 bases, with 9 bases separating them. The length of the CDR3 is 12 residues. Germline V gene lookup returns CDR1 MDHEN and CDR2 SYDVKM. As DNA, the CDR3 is TGTGCCAGCACTGACAGAGACAATGAGCAGTTCTTC. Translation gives CASTDRDNEQFF.